One and the same sample provided the 15 T cell receptor beta chains below, sequenced in a study of persistence of HIV-infected CD4 T cells. Sequencing used immunoSEQ version 4 in survey mode. Profiling relied on immunoSEQ multiplex PCR, and the TCRdb table lists in-frame clones only, not all of them. Of 25,000 to 35,000 clones detected, 82% appear once; the ten largest clones hold 0.7% to 0.95%. The stimulus was lysate of CMV-infected fibroblasts, approximately 9.6 ug/mL. CD40L/CD69 double-negative CD45RO-high memory CD4+ T cells were collected. These receptors are not linked to any known antigen. Sequences were derived from CD4+ T cells sorted from PBMCs after roughly 18-hour stimulation, sampled from a patient who received antiretroviral therapy. The source of these receptors is an adult man with HIV who was CMV-seropositive.

The chain links TRBV7-2 to TRBJ1-1; maybe TRBD1 (6 bases). CDR3 length: 15 residues. Trimming removed 3 bases at V and 0 bases at J, with 11 bases between. Germline-derived CDR1 and CDR2 are SGHTA and FQGNSA. The CDR3 region has the DNA TGTGCCAGCAGCTTTGGTGGGGGCGTGAACACTGAAGCTTTCTTT. Residues: CASSFGGGVNTEAFF.

This rearrangement joins TRBV27 to TRBJ2-2; 9 nucleotides match TRBD1. Germline V gives CDR1 MNHEY, CDR2 SMNVEV (reference sequence). This CDR3 is 16 amino acids long. Trimming took 1 base from V and 3 from J; bases not matched to a gene: 3. The DNA for the CDR3 is TGTGCCAGCAGTTTATGGGGGACAGGGCACACCGGGGAGCTGTTTTTT. The encoded protein is CASSLWGTGHTGELFF.

The chain joins TRBV30 to TRBJ2-3; maybe TRBD1 (5 bases). V was shortened by 5 bases and J by 0 bases, with 9 bases between the two germline ends. The length of the CDR3 is 13 residues. Germline CDR1 reads GTSNPN; CDR2 reads SVGIG (reference sequence). The CDR3 reads CAWGATSTDTQYF. The CDR3 region has the DNA TGTGCCTGGGGGGCTACCAGCACAGATACGCAGTATTTT.

The J gene is TRBJ2-1, the V gene TRBV5-4; TRBD1 or TRBD2 may be the D gene (6 bases each). Per germline, CDR1 SGHNT and CDR2 YYREEE (reference sequence). The length of the CDR3 is 16 residues. With 4 bases removed from V and 0 bases from J, the gap between germline ends came to 14 bases. CDR3 region: CASSLSRGPSYNEQFF. The DNA for the CDR3 is TGTGCCAGCAGCCTCAGTCGGGGGCCCTCCTACAATGAGCAGTTCTTC.

V gene TRBV6-5 combines with J gene TRBJ2-7; D assignment may be TRBD1 or TRBD2 (5 bases each). V lost 0 bases to trimming and J lost 4 bases, with 16 bases between them. CDR3 length equals 16 residues. Germline V gene lookup returns CDR1 MNHEY and CDR2 SVGAGI. The CDR3 sequence: CASSYSGRFIGYEQYF. The DNA for the CDR3 is TGTGCCAGCAGTTACTCGGGACGGTTCATTGGGTACGAGCAGTACTTC.

The genes are TRBV18 and TRBJ2-5, with D uncertain. The CDR3 contains 13 residues. Germline V gene sequence: CDR1 KGHSH, CDR2 LQKENI. Trimming removed 4 bases at V and 0 bases at J, with 6 bases between. CDR3 nucleotide sequence: TGTGCCAGCTCACTGGAGAACCAAGAGACCCAGTACTTC. This codes for CASSLENQETQYF.

The chain has TRBV24-1 and TRBJ2-3, with 9 nucleotides matching TRBD1. The CDR3 extends over 17 amino acids. V lost 4 bases to trimming and J lost 3 bases; unmatched junction nucleotides: 10. Looked up from germline, CDR1 is KGHDR and CDR2 is SFDVKD. In nucleotides, the CDR3 is TGTGCCACCAGTGAACCTAGTCCCGGGACAGGGACAGATACGCAGTATTTT. It translates to CATSEPSPGTGTDTQYF.

The chain recombines TRBV16 with TRBJ1-3, with D possibly TRBD1 on 6 matching bases. Germline CDR1 reads KGHSY; CDR2 reads FQNENV. The CDR3 length is 19 residues. V shed 2 bases and J shed 1 base, with 21 bases lying between them. The DNA for the CDR3 is TGTGCCAGCAGCCAAGTGGTAGGGGGTCTGCCTGGATCTGGAAACACCATATATTTT. This encodes CASSQVVGGLPGSGNTIYF.

Here the CDR3 DNA reads TGTGCCAGCAGTACCCTCGATGAGCAGTTCTTC. This gives the protein CASSTLDEQFF. The chain links TRBV6-5 to TRBJ2-1, with D uncertain. Trimming took off 5 bases at V and 8 bases at J, with 7 bases between the two ends. CDR3 size: 11 residues. Germline CDR1 and CDR2: MNHEY and SVGAGI.

This clone was detected a few times. The chain is built from TRBV29-1 and TRBJ1-1; possible D gene TRBD1, 6 bases. The CDR3 sequence is 11 residues long. The ends were cut back, 5 bases at V and 8 bases at J, with 12 bases in the middle. Germline CDR1 SQVTM, CDR2 ANQGSEA. The CDR3 loop reads CSVSFTGEAFF. The CDR3, as DNA: TGCAGCGTTTCTTTCACAGGGGAAGCTTTCTTT.

The genes are TRBV6-6 and TRBJ2-7, with D perhaps TRBD2 (5 bases). V shed 6 bases and J shed 6 bases, with 21 bases lying between them. The length of the CDR3 is 15 residues. Germline assignment: CDR1 MNHNY and CDR2 SVGAGI (reference sequence). The CDR3 DNA reads TGTGCCAGCAGAAGCGGCCCCCTCGTCGGTCTCGAGCAGTACTTC. Its protein is CASRSGPLVGLEQYF.

J is TRBJ1-2 and V is TRBV12-3 or TRBV12-4; D uncertain. Deletions cut 6 bases from V and 6 bases from J, with 14 bases between. The CDR3 is made up of 13 amino acids. The CDR3 DNA sequence: TGTGCCAGCAGCCCCCCCCGCATAAATGGCTACACCTTC. Translation gives CASSPPRINGYTF.

The DNA for the CDR3 is TGCAGCGTGAGGACAGGGTCGGTTGGAAACACCATATATTTT. Its protein is CSVRTGSVGNTIYF. This chain joins TRBV29-1 and TRBJ1-3, with TRBD1 matching 8 bases. J gave up 3 bases and V 6 bases, and 7 bases lay outside the gene matches. The CDR3 runs to 14 residues. Per germline, CDR1 SQVTM and CDR2 ANQGSEA.

V gene TRBV5-6 combines with J gene TRBJ1-2; 12 bases are shared with TRBD1. V lost 4 bases and J lost 8; bases outside the gene matches: 6. Germline CDR1 SGHDT, CDR2 YYEEEE. The CDR3 runs 14 residues. The CDR3 protein is CASSPGQGARGYTF. For the CDR3, the DNA is TGTGCCAGCAGCCCGGGACAGGGGGCGCGGGGCTACACCTTC.

The chain combines TRBV7-9 with TRBJ2-5, with a tentative D call TRBD2 (5 bases). Germline CDR1 reads SEHNR; CDR2 reads FQNEAQ (reference sequence). The CDR3 sequence is 18 residues long. V lost 5 bases to trimming and J lost 4 bases, with 26 bases between them. The CDR3 here is CASSPFLPGERVGETQYF. The CDR3 nucleotides read TGTGCCAGCAGCCCCTTTCTGCCGGGTGAGAGGGTAGGAGAGACCCAGTACTTC.